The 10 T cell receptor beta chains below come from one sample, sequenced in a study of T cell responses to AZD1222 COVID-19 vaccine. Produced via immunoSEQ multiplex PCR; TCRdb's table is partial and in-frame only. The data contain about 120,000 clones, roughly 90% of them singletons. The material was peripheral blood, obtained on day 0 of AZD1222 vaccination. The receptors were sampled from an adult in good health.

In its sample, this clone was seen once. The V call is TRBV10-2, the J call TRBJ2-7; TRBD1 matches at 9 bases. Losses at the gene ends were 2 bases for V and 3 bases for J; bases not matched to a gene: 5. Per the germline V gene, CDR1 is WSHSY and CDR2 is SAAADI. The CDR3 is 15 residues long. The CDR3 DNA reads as TGCGCCAGCAGTGAGCTGGGACAGGGCGGCTACGAGCAGTACTTC. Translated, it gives CASSELGQGGYEQYF.

The CDR3 spells CASSLRGDRVISETQYF. The DNA of the CDR3 is TGCGCCAGCAGCTTGAGGGGGGACAGGGTGATATCAGAGACCCAGTACTTC. The V call is TRBV5-1, the J call TRBJ2-5; 9 bases are a match to TRBD1. The CDR3 contains 17 residues. Germline assignment: CDR1 SGHRS and CDR2 YFSETQ. The J segment lost 4 bases and the V segment lost 1 base, leaving 11 bases of the junction unmatched.

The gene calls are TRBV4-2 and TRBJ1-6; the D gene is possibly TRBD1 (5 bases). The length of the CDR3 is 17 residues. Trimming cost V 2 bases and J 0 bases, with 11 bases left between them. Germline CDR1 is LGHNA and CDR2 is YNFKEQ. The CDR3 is CASSQLQGNSYNSPLHF. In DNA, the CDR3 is TGTGCCAGCAGCCAACTGCAGGGTAACTCCTATAATTCACCCCTCCACTTT.

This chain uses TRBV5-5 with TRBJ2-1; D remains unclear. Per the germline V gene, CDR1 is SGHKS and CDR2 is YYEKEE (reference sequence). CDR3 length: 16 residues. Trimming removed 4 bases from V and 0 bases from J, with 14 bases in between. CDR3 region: CASSPRVTSSYNEQFF. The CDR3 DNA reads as TGTGCCAGCAGCCCCCGGGTAACCAGCTCCTACAATGAGCAGTTCTTC.

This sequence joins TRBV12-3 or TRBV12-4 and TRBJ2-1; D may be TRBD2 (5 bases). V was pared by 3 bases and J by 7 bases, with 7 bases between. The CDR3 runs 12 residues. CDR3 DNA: TGTGCCAGCAGTTTCAGAGGGAATGAGCAGTTCTTC. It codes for CASSFRGNEQFF.

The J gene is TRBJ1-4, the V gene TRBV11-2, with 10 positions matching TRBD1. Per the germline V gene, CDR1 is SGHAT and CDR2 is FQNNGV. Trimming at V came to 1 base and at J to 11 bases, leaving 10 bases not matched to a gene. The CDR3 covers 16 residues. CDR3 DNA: TGTGCCAGCAGCTTAGTAACGGGACAGGGGATTCGGAAACTGTTTTTT. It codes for CASSLVTGQGIRKLFF. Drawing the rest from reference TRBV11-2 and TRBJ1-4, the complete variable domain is EAGVAQSPRYKIIEKRQSVAFWCNPISGHATLYWYQQILGQGPKLLIQFQNNGVVDDSQLPKDRFSAERLKGVDSTLKIQPAKLEDSAVYLCASSLVTGQGIRKLFFGSGTQLSVL.

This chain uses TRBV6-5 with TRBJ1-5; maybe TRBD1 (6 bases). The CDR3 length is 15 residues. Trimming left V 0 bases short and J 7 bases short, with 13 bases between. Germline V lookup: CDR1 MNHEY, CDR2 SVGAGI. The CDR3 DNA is TGTGCCAGCAGTTACTCCGGACAGATCGACCAGCCCCAGCATTTT. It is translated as CASSYSGQIDQPQHF.

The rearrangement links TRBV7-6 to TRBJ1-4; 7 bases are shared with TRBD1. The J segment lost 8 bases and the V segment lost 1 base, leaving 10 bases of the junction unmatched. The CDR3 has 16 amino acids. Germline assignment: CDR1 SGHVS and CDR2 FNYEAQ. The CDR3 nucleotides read TGTGCCAGCAGCTTAGGATCCCTCCTGACAGGGGAAAAACTGTTTTTT. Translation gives CASSLGSLLTGEKLFF.

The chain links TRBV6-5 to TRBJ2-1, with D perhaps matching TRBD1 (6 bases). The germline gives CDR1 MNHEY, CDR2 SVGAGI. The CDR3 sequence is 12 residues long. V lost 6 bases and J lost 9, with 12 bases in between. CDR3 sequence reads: CASRGDNPEQFF. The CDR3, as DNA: TGTGCCAGCAGAGGGGACAACCCTGAGCAGTTCTTC.

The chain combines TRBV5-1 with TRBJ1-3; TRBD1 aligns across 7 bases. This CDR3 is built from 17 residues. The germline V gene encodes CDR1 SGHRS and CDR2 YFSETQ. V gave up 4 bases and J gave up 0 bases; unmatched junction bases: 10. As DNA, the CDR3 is TGCGCCAGCAGCGCCGGACAGGCGAAAGTCTCTGGAAACACCATATATTTT. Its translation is CASSAGQAKVSGNTIYF.